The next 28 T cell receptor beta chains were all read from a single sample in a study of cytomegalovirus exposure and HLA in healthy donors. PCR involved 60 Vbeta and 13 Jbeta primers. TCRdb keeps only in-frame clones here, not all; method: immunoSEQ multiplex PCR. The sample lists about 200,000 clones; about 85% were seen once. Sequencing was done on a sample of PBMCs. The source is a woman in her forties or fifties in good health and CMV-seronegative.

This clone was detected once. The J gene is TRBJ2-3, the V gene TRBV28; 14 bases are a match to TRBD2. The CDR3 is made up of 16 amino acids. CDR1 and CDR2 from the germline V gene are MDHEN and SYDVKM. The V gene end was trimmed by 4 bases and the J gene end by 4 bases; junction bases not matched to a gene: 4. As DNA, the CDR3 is TGTGCCAGCAGTTCATTGGGACTAGCGGGAGCAGATACGCAGTATTTT. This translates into CASSSLGLAGADTQYF.

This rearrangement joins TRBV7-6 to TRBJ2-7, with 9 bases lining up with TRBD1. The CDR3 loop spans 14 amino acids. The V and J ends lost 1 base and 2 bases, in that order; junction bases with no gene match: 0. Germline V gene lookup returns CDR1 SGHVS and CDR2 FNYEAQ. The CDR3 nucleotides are TGTGCCAGCAGCTTAGGACAGGGGGCCTACGAGCAGTACTTC. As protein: CASSLGQGAYEQYF.

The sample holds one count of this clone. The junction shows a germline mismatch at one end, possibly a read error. CDR3: CSSSPPGEPYEQYF. The CDR3 DNA sequence: TGTTCCAGCAGCCCACCCGGTGAGCCCTACGAGCAGTACTTC. The chain joins TRBV7-9 to TRBJ2-7; D not resolved. CDR1 SEHNR and CDR2 FQNEAQ come from the germline V gene (reference sequence). CDR3 length: 14 residues.

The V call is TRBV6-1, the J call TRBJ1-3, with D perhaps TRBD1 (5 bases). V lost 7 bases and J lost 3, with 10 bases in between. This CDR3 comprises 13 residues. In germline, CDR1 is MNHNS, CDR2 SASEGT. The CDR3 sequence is CASKSGVGNTIYF. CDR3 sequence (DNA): TGTGCCAGCAAGTCGGGGGTTGGAAACACCATATATTTT.

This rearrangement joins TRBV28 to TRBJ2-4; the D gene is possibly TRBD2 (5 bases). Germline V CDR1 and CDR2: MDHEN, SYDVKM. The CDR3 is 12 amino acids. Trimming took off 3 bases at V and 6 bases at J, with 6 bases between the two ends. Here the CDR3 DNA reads TGTGCCAGCAGTTTTCGGGGAAACATTCAGTACTTC. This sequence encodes CASSFRGNIQYF.

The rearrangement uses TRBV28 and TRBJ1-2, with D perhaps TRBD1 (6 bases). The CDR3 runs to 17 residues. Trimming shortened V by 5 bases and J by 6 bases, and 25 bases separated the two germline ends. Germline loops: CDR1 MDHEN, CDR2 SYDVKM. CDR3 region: CASSPILTGYWSDGYTF. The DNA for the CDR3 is TGTGCCAGCAGTCCTATCCTAACAGGGTATTGGAGCGATGGCTACACCTTC.

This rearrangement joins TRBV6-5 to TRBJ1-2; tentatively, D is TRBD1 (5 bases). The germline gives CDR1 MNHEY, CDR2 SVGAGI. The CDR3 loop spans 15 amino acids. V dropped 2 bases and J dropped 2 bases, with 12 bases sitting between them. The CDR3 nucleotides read TGTGCCAGCAGTTACGTGGCAGGGCCAAACTATGGCTACACCTTC. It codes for CASSYVAGPNYGYTF.

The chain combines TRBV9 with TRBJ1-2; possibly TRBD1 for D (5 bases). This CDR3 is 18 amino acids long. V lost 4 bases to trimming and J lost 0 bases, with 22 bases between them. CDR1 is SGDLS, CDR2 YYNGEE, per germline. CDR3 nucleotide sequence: TGTGCCAGCAGCCCCAGGATAGCAGGGAACACCGCTAACTATGGCTACACCTTC. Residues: CASSPRIAGNTANYGYTF.

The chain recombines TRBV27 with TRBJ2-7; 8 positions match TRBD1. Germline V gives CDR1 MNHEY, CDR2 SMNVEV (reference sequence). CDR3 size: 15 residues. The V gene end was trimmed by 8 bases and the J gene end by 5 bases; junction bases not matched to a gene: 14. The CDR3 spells CASADRGRGLNEQYF. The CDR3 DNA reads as TGTGCCAGCGCTGATAGGGGCAGGGGGCTGAACGAGCAGTACTTC.

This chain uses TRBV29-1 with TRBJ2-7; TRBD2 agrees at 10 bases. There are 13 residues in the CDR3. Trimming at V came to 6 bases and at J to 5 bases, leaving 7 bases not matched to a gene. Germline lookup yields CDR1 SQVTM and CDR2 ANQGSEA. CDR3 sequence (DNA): TGCAGCGTCTACAAGACTAGCGGGCACGAGCAGTACTTC. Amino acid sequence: CSVYKTSGHEQYF.

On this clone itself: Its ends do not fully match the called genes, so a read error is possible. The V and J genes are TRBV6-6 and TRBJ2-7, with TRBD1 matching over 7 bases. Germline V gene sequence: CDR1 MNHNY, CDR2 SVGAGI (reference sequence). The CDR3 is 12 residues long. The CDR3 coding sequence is TGTGCCAGCAGTTACACCGACAGGGCCTTATTCTTC. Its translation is CASSYTDRALFF.

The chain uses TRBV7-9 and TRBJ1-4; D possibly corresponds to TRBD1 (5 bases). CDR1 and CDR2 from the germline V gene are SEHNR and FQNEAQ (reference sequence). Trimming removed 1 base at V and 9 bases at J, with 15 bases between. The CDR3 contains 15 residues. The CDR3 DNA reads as TGTGCCAGCAGCTTAGGGGACGGACTAATGAAAAAACTGTTTTTT. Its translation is CASSLGDGLMKKLFF.

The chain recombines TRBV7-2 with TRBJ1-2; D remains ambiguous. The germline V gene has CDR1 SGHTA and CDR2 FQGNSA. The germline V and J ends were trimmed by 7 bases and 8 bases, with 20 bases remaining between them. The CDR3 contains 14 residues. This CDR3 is CASTYPREKWGYTF. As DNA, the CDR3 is TGTGCCAGCACCTACCCCCGAGAGAAGTGGGGCTACACCTTC.

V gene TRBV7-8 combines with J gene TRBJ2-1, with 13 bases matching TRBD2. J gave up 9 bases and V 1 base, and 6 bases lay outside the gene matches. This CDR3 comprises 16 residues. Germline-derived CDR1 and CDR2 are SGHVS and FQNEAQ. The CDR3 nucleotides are TGTGCCAGCAGCTTAGGGGGGACTAGCGGGGAAGGTGAGCAGTTCTTC. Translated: CASSLGGTSGEGEQFF.

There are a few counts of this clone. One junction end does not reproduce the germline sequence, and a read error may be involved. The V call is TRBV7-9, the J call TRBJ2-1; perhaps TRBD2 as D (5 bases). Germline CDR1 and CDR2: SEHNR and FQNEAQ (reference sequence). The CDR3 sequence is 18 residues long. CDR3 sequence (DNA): TGTTCCAGCAGCTTAACCCGGGGAGCGTCATCCCGTACAGATGAGCAGTTCTTC. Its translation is CSSSLTRGASSRTDEQFF.

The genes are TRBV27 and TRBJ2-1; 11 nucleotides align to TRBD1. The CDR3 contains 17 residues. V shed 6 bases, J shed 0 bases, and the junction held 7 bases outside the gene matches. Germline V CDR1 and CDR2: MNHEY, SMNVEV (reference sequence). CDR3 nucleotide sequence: TGTGCCAGCAGCCGGACAGGGGGCTCCCTCTCCTACAATGAGCAGTTCTTC. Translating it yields CASSRTGGSLSYNEQFF.

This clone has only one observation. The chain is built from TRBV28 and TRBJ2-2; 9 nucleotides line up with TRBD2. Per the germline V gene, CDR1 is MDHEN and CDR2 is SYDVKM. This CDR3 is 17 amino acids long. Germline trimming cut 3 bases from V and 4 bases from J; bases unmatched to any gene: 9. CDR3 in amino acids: CASSFIGGGAGTGELFF. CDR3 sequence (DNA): TGTGCCAGCAGTTTCATAGGCGGGGGGGCCGGCACCGGGGAGCTGTTTTTT. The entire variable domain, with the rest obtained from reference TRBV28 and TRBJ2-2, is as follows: DVKVTQSSRYLVKRTGEKVFLECVQDMDHENMFWYRQDPGLGLRLIYFSYDVKMKEKGDIPEGYSVSREKKERFSLILESASTNQTSMYLCASSFIGGGAGTGELFFGEGSRLTVL.

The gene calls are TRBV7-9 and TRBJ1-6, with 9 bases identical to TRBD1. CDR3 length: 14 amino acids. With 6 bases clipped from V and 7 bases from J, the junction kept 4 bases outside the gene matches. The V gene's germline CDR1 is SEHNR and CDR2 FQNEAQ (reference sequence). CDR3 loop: CASSRQGVNSPLHF. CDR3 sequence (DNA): TGTGCCAGCAGTCGACAGGGGGTCAATTCACCCCTCCACTTT.

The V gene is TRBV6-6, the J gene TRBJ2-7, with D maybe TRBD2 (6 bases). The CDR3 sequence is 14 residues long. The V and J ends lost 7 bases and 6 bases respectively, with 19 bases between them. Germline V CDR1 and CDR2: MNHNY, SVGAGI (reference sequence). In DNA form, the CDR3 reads TGTGCCAGCACGTTTAGCGGCCCTCGCGCCGAGCAGTACTTC. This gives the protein CASTFSGPRAEQYF.

As DNA, the CDR3 is TGTGCCAGCAGCTTAGAGATCCTAGCGGGGGTTCTCGGGGAGCTGTTTTTT. This codes for CASSLEILAGVLGELFF. The V call is TRBV7-2, the J call TRBJ2-2, with TRBD2 identical over 10 bases. Germline V gene sequence: CDR1 SGHTA, CDR2 FQGNSA. J gave up 7 bases and V 1 base, and 9 bases lay outside the gene matches. The CDR3 spans 17 residues.

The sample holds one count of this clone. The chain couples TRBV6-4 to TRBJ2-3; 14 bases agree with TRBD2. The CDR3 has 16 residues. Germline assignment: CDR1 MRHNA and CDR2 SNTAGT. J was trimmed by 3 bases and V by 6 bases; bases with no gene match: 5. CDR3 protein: CASRVGTSGRTDTQYF. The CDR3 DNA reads TGTGCCAGCAGAGTCGGGACTAGCGGGAGAACAGATACGCAGTATTTT.

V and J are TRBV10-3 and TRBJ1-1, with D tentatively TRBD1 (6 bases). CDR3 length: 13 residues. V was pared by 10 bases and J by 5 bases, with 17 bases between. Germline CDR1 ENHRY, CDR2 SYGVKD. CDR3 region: CATAQGPLTEAFF. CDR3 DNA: TGTGCCACCGCACAGGGCCCTCTGACTGAAGCTTTCTTT.

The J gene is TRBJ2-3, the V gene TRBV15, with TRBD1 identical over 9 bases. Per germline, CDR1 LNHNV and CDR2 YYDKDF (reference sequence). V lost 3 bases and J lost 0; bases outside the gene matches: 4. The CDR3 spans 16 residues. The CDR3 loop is CATSRAGTGSTDTQYF. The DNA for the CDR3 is TGTGCCACCAGCAGGGCCGGGACAGGGAGCACAGATACGCAGTATTTT.

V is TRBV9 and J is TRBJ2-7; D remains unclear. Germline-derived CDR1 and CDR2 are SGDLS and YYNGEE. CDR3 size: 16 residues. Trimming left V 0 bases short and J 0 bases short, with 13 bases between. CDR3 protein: CASSVEPAHGSYEQYF. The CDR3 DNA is TGTGCCAGCAGCGTAGAGCCTGCCCATGGCTCCTACGAGCAGTACTTC.

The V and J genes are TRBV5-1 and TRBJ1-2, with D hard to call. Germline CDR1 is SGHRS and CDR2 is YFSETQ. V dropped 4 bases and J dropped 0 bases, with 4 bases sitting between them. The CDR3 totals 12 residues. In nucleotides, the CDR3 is TGCGCCAGCAGCCTAGCTAACTATGGCTACACCTTC. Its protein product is CASSLANYGYTF. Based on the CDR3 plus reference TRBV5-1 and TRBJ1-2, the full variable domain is KAGVTQTPRYLIKTRGQQVTLSCSPISGHRSVSWYQQTPGQGLQFLFEYFSETQRNKGNFPGRFSGRQFSNSRSEMNVSTLELGDSALYLCASSLANYGYTFGSGTRLTVV.

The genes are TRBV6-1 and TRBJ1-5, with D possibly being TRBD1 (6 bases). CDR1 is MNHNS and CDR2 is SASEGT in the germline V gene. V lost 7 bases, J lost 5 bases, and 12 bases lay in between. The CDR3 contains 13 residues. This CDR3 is CASNRDIYQPQHF. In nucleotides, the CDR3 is TGTGCCAGCAATCGGGACATTTATCAGCCCCAGCATTTT.

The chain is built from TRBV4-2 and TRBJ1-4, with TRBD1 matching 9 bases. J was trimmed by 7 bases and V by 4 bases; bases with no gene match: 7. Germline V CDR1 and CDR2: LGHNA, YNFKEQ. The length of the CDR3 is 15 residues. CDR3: CASSPLTGGGEKLFF. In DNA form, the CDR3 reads TGTGCCAGCAGCCCGTTGACAGGGGGAGGTGAAAAACTGTTTTTT.

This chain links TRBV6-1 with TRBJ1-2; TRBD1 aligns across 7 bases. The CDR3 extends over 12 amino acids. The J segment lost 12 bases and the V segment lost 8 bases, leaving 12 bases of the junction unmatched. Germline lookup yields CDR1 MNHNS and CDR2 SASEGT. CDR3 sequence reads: CASSIASGTDTF. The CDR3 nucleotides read TGTGCCAGCTCCATCGCCTCCGGGACAGACACCTTC.